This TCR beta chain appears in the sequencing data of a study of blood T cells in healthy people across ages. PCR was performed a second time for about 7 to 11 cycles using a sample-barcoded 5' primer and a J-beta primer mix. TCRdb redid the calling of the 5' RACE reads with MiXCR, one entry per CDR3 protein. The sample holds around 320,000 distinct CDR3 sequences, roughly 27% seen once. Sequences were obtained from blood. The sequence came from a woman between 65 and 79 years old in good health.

The CDR3 loop is CASSYGTRISGELFF. The DNA of the CDR3 is TGTGCCAGCAGTTACGGGACAAGGATCTCCGGGGAGCTGTTTTTT. The chain employs TRBV6-5 and TRBJ2-2; perhaps TRBD1 as D (6 bases). The CDR3 has 15 amino acids. The germline V and J ends were trimmed by 2 bases and 6 bases, with 13 bases remaining between them. CDR1 is MNHEY and CDR2 is SVGAGI in the germline V gene.